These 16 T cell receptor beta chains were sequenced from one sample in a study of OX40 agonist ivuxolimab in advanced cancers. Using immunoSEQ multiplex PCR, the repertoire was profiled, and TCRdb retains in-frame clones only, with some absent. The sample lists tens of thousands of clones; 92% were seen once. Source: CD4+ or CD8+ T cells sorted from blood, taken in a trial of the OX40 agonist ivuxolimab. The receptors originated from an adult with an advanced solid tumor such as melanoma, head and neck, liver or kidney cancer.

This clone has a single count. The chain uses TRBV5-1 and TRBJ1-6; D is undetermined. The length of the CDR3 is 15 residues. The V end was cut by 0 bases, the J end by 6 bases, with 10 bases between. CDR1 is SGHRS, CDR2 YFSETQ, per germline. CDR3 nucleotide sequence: TGCGCCAGCAGCTTGGACGGGGTTAGTAATTCACCCCTCCACTTT. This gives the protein CASSLDGVSNSPLHF.

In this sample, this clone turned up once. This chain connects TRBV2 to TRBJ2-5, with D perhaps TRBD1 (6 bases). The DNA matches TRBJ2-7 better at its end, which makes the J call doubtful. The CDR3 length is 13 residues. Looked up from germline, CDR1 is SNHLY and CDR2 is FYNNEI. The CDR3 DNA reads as TGTGCCAGCAGGGAGACAGGATCCTACGAGCAGTACTTC. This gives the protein CASRETGSYEQYF.

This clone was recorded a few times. CDR3 sequence reads: CASSRDRARGSGNTIYF. As DNA, the CDR3 is TGTGCCAGCAGCCGGGACAGGGCCCGAGGGTCTGGAAACACCATATATTTT. This chain links TRBV5-6 with TRBJ1-3, with 9 bases fitting TRBD1. The V gene end was trimmed by 4 bases and the J gene end by 1 base; junction bases not matched to a gene: 9. Germline CDR1 is SGHDT and CDR2 is YYEEEE. CDR3 length equals 17 residues.

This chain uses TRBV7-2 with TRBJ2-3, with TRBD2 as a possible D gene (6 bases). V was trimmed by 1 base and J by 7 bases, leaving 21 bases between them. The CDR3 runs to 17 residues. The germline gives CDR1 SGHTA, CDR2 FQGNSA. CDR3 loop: CASSLDSLTTGVHTQYF. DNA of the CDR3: TGTGCCAGCAGCTTAGATTCACTCACCACGGGGGTACATACGCAGTATTTT.

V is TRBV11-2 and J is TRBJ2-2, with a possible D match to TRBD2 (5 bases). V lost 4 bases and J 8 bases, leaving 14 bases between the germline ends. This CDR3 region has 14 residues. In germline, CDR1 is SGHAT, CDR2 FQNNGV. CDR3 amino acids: CASSSRSEAGELFF. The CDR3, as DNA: TGTGCCAGCAGCTCTAGATCGGAGGCTGGGGAGCTGTTTTTT. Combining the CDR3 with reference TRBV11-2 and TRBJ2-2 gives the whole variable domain EAGVAQSPRYKIIEKRQSVAFWCNPISGHATLYWYQQILGQGPKLLIQFQNNGVVDDSQLPKDRFSAERLKGVDSTLKIQPAKLEDSAVYLCASSSRSEAGELFFGEGSRLTVL.

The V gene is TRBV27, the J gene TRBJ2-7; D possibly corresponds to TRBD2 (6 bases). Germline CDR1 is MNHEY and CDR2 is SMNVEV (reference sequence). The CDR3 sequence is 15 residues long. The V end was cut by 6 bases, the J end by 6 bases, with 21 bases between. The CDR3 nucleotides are TGTGCCAGCAGCTTGGACGGAGGGGTTGGCGCCGAGCAGTACTTC. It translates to CASSLDGGVGAEQYF.

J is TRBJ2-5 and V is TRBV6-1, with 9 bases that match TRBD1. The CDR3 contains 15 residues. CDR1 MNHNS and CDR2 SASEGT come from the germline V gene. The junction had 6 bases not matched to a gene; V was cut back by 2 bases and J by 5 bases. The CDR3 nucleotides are TGTGCCAGCAGTGAACCGGGACAGGGATTCGAGACCCAGTACTTC. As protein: CASSEPGQGFETQYF.

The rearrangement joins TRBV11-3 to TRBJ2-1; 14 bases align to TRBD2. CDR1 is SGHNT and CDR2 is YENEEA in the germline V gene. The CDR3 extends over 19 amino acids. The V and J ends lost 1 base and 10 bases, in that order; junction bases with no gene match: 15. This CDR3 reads CASSLVVWEGLAGVEEQFF. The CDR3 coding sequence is TGTGCCAGCAGCTTAGTAGTTTGGGAGGGACTAGCGGGAGTAGAAGAGCAGTTCTTC.

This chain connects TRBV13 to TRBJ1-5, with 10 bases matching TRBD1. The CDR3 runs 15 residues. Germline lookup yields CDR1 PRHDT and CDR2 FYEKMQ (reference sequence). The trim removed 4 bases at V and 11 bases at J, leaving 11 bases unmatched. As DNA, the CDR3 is TGTGCCAGCAGCTCCGACAGGGGGCCCCAATCAGCCCAGCATTTT. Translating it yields CASSSDRGPQSAQHF.

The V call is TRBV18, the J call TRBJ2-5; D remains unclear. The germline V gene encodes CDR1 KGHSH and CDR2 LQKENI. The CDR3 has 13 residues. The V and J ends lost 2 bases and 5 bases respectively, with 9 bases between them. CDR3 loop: CASSPGLRETQYF. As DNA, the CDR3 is TGTGCCAGCTCACCAGGGTTACGGGAGACCCAGTACTTC.

This chain's CDR3 is CASSLVYWDSPLHF. In nucleotides, the CDR3 is TGTGCCAGCAGCTTGGTCTATTGGGATTCACCCCTCCACTTT. The chain recombines TRBV5-5 with TRBJ1-6; no reliable D call. Germline V gives CDR1 SGHKS, CDR2 YYEKEE (reference sequence). The germline V and J ends were trimmed by 0 bases and 8 bases, with 9 bases remaining between them. The CDR3 is made up of 14 amino acids.

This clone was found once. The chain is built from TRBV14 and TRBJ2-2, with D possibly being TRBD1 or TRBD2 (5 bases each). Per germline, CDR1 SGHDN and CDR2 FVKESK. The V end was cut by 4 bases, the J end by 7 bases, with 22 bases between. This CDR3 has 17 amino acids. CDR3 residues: CASSRRGGTSRGGELFF. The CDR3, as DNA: TGTGCCAGCAGCCGTCGTGGGGGAACCTCCCGGGGCGGGGAGCTGTTTTTT.

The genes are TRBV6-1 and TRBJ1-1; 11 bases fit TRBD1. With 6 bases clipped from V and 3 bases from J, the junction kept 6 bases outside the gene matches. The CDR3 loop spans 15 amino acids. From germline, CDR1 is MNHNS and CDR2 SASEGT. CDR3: CASRRGQGEYTEAFF. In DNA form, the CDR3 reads TGTGCCAGCAGGAGGGGACAGGGGGAGTACACTGAAGCTTTCTTT.

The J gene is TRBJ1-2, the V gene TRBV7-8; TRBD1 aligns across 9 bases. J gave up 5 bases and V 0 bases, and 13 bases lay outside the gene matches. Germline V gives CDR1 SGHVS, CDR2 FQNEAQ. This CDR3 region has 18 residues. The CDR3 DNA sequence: TGTGCCAGCAGCTTAGCTAGTCAGGGGGACAGGGCTCGGTATGGCTACACCTTC. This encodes CASSLASQGDRARYGYTF.

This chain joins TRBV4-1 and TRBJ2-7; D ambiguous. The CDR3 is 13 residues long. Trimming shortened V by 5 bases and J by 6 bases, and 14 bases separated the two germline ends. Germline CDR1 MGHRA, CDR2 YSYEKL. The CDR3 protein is CASSSGPEREQYF. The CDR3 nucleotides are TGCGCCAGCAGCTCCGGACCCGAACGCGAGCAGTACTTC.

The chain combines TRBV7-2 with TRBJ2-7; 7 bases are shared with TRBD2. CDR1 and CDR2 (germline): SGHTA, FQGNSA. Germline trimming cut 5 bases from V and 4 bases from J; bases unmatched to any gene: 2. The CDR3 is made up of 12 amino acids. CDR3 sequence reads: CASSLSGYEQYF. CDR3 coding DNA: TGTGCCAGCAGCCTTAGCGGGTACGAGCAGTACTTC.